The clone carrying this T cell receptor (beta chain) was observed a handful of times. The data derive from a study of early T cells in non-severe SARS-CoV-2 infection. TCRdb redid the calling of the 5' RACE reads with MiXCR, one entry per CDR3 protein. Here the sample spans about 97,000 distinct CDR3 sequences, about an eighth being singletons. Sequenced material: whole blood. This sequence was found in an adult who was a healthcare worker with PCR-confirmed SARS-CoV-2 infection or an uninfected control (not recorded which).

Here the CDR3 reads CASRGALSVHNSPLHF. Written as DNA, the CDR3 is TGTGCAAGTCGCGGAGCCCTTTCGGTCCATAATTCACCCCTCCACTTT. The chain has TRBV12-2 and TRBJ1-6. TRBV12-2 is a known pseudogene. This CDR3 has 16 amino acids.